One and the same sample provided the 8 T cell receptor beta chains below, sequenced in a study of cytomegalovirus exposure and HLA in healthy donors. The PCR was carried out with 60 Vbeta primers and 13 Jbeta primers. Assay used: immunoSEQ multiplex PCR; TCRdb lists only in-frame clones, some missing. The sample holds about 130,000 clones, over 70% seen once. The source material was PBMCs. These receptors were obtained from a man aged 18 to 30 in good health and CMV-seropositive.

The chain carries TRBV9 and TRBJ1-2; unclear D gene. This CDR3 has 11 residues. Between the trimmed V and J ends, which lost 5 bases and 8 bases, there was a span of 10 bases. Germline V CDR1 and CDR2: SGDLS, YYNGEE. The CDR3 coding sequence is TGTGCCAGCAGTGGTTCCGGGGGCTACACCTTC. Amino acid sequence: CASSGSGGYTF.

This clone has just one count. This chain connects TRBV19 to TRBJ2-7, with TRBD1 identical over 8 bases. V lost 4 bases, J lost 0 bases, and 8 bases stayed unmatched. Germline V lookup: CDR1 LNHDA, CDR2 SQIVND (reference sequence). The CDR3 has 16 amino acids. The CDR3 coding sequence is TGTGCCAGTAGTACCGGACAGGGATCAAGCTCCTACGAGCAGTACTTC. Its protein product is CASSTGQGSSSYEQYF.

The V call is TRBV11-2, the J call TRBJ2-1; a possible D gene is TRBD2 (7 bases). V lost 3 bases to trimming and J lost 4 bases, with 10 bases between them. The V gene's germline CDR1 is SGHAT and CDR2 FQNNGV. The CDR3 has 14 amino acids. The CDR3 bases are TGTGCCAGCAGCTTTAGGGGGGGTTACAATGAGCAGTTCTTC. Protein: CASSFRGGYNEQFF.

The chain couples TRBV6-5 to TRBJ1-2; TRBD1 might be the D (5 bases). Trimming stripped 6 bases from V and 6 bases from J, with 14 bases between. Per the germline V gene, CDR1 is MNHEY and CDR2 is SVGAGI. The CDR3 extends over 13 amino acids. The CDR3 protein is CASRGLSGDGYTF. The CDR3, as DNA: TGTGCCAGCAGGGGGCTATCGGGAGATGGCTACACCTTC.

The CDR3 nucleotides read TGTGCCAGCAGCTTCAGGGGGCCGGGGAGCACAGATACGCAGTATTTT. It is translated as CASSFRGPGSTDTQYF. The V gene is TRBV5-5, the J gene TRBJ2-3; 8 nucleotides agree with TRBD1. V lost 2 bases and J lost 0; bases outside the gene matches: 5. The CDR3 sequence is 16 residues long. Germline V lookup: CDR1 SGHKS, CDR2 YYEKEE (reference sequence).

The chain carries TRBV27 and TRBJ2-1, with D tentatively TRBD1 (6 bases). The germline gives CDR1 MNHEY, CDR2 SMNVEV (reference sequence). V was shortened by 8 bases and J by 9 bases, with 20 bases between the two germline ends. This CDR3 contains 14 residues. This CDR3 is CASGWGPRGSEQFF. CDR3 coding DNA: TGTGCCAGCGGCTGGGGGCCCCGGGGCTCTGAGCAGTTCTTC.

The CDR3 coding sequence is TGTGCCAGCAGCCCCCAATCGGGTGAGATGAACACTGAAGCTTTCTTT. As protein: CASSPQSGEMNTEAFF. The rearrangement uses TRBV7-2 and TRBJ1-1, with D unresolved. Trimming pared 5 bases from V and 0 bases from J, leaving 16 bases between. Germline CDR1 is SGHTA and CDR2 is FQGNSA. The CDR3 length is 16 residues.

This rearrangement joins TRBV9 to TRBJ2-1, with 9 positions matching TRBD2. The V segment lost 4 bases and the J segment 5 bases; nucleotides outside the gene matches: 7. Germline V gene data show CDR1 as SGDLS and CDR2 as YYNGEE. The CDR3 is 15 amino acids. CDR3 residues: CASSPLAGRHNEQFF. CDR3 nucleotide sequence: TGTGCCAGCAGCCCCCTAGCGGGACGGCACAATGAGCAGTTCTTC.